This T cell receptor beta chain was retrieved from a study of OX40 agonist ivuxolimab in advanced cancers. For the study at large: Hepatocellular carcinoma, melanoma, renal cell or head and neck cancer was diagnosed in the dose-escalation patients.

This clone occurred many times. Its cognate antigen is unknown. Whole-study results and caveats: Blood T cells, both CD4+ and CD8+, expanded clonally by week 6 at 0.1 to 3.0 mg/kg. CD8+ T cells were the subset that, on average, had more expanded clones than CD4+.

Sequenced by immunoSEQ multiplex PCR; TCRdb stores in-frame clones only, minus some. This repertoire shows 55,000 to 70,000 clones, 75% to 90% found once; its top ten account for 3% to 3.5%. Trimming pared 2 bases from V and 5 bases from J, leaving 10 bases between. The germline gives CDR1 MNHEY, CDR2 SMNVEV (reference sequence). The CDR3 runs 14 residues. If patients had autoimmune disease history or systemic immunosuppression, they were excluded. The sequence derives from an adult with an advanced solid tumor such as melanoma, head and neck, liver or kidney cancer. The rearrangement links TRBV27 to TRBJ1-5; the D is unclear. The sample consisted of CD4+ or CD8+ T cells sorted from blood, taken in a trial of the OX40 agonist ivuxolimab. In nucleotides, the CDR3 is TGTGCCAGCAGTTTAAGGGCCGGGGATCAGCCCCAGCATTTT. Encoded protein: CASSLRAGDQPQHF.